Listed below are T cell receptor beta chains from one sample, sequenced in a study of post-analysis software for immune sequencing data. TCRdb reprocessed the PCR reads with MiXCR, giving one entry per CDR3 protein. The sample has approximately 730,000 distinct CDR3 sequences; 25% to 30% are singletons. Material for sequencing was blood. These TCRs come from a girl between 10 and 17 years old with multiple sclerosis. Both conserved end residues are part of each CDR3. D genes are given only for firm matches. Clone sizes are given selectively: once, few, many, or a class where the clone is expanded.

NA TRBJ2-1 few TRBV28 TGTGCCAGCAGTCCCCCCGGGAGGGGGCCTGGCAATGAGCAGTTCTTC CASSPPGRGPGNEQFF
TRBD1 TRBJ2-3 NA TRBV5-1 TGCGCCAGCAGCTCAGGGGGCCCTAGCACAGATACGCAGTATTTT CASSSGGPSTDTQYF
NA TRBJ1-5 few TRBV6-1 TGTGCCAGCAGTGAAGCGGCGACAGGCCATCAGCCCCAGCATTTT CASSEAATGHQPQHF
NA TRBJ2-1 NA TRBV7-2 TGTGCCAGCAGCTTGGGACCAGTCAATGAGCAGTTCTTC CASSLGPVNEQFF
TRBD1 TRBJ2-1 NA TRBV27 TGTGCCAGCAGAATGGGACAGGGGGCGATCAATGAGCAGTTCTTC CASRMGQGAINEQFF
NA TRBJ2-1 few TRBV15 TGTGCCACCAGCAGATCGACAGTCGGTGAGCAGTTCTTC CATSRSTVGEQFF
NA TRBJ2-7 many TRBV29-1 TGCAGCGTTGAAGATCCTCGACAGGGACTTGCCAACGAGCAGTACTTC CSVEDPRQGLANEQYF
NA TRBJ1-5 few TRBV5-1 TGCGCCAGCAGCAAACAGGGTGATAGCAATCAGCCCCAGCATTTT CASSKQGDSNQPQHF
TRBD2 TRBJ2-7 few TRBV6-5 TGTGCCAGCAGTCGGACTAGCGGGAGGAGCGAGCAGTACTTC CASSRTSGRSEQYF
NA TRBJ2-1 NA TRBV15 TGTGCCACCCTTCCTGGCGGTCAAGACAATGAGCAGTTCTTC CATLPGGQDNEQFF
NA TRBJ1-6 NA TRBV14 TGTGCCAGCAGCCAACGGTCGTATCAATCACCCCTCCACTTT CASSQRSYQSPLHF
NA TRBJ2-5 few TRBV20-1 TGCAGTGCTACCTTAGAGACCCAGTACTTC CSATLETQYF
NA TRBJ2-3 many TRBV6-5 TGTGCCAGCAGCCAACTCCCCACAGATACGCAGTATTTT CASSQLPTDTQYF
NA TRBJ2-1 NA TRBV29-1 TGCAGTTCCAGGGGGGCCGATGAGCAGTTCTTC CSSRGADEQFF
NA TRBJ2-7 few TRBV7-2 TGTGCCAGCAGCCTCGAGGCAGGGCTAGCTCTCGAGCAGTACTTC CASSLEAGLALEQYF